This T cell receptor beta chain was obtained from a study of cytomegalovirus exposure and HLA in healthy donors. Donors in the study were healthy people who gave bone marrow. This PCR relied on a set of 60 Vbeta primers and 13 Jbeta primers. Sequencing used immunoSEQ multiplex PCR; TCRdb keeps in-frame clones, though not all of them. Of about 150,000 clones in the sample, nearly 80% were seen once. Concerning this clone: Its antigen is unknown.

From germline, CDR1 is SQVTM and CDR2 ANQGSEA. The CDR3 has 14 amino acids. Trimming cost V 5 bases and J 1 base, with 12 bases left between them. Overall study results and limits: In all likelihood, a cluster of highly shared sequence variants was a sequencing artifact. Specific recognition of CMV antigens was confirmed in vitro for a few chains (all CMV-associated). The study listed approximately 170 cytomegalovirus-associated TCR beta chains.

The chain carries TRBV29-1 and TRBJ2-1, with a tentative D call TRBD2 (5 bases). The specimen sequenced was PBMCs. The receptor's source is a man aged 25 to 40 in good health and CMV-seropositive. CDR3 nucleotide sequence: TGCAGCGTTTTGGAGGTCGAGTCCTACAATGAGCAGTTCTTC. Translated, it gives CSVLEVESYNEQFF.